The clone carrying this T cell receptor beta chain was seen a handful of times. Trimming shortened V by 0 bases and J by 7 bases, and 15 bases separated the two germline ends. Germline loops: CDR1 MNHEY, CDR2 SVGAGI. The CDR3 is 15 amino acids. These data originate in a study of blood T cells in healthy people across ages. Sample-barcoded 5' priming and a J-beta primer mix drove a second PCR of roughly 6 to 12 cycles. Each cDNA molecule was tagged by a template-switch adaptor that had 12 random nucleotides. MiXCR was run by TCRdb on the 5' RACE reads, yielding one entry per CDR3 protein. The repertoire holds around 1,700,000 distinct CDR3 sequences, 28% seen once, with 7.7% in the top ten.

This sequence originates from a woman in her twenties or thirties in good health. V and J are TRBV6-5 and TRBJ1-2; no reliable D call. The sample comprised blood. The CDR3 reads CASSYSIYSFPGYTF. The CDR3 bases are TGTGCCAGCAGTTACTCGATTTACTCCTTCCCTGGCTACACCTTC.